Described below is a single TCR gamma chain sequence and its context. This receptor's antigen is unknown. The protein held in TCRdb is that of a much larger clone and does not match this DNA's translation at residue 5, likely because of a read error; the protein shown is translated from the DNA. In the germline V gene (reference sequence), CDR1 corresponds to GITISATS and CDR2 to ISYDGTV. The CDR3 numbers 16 residues from cysteine through phenylalanine. Left in the record is the CDR3 DNA by itself, 48 bases read in frame from the first base. The same treatment, consisting of spiramycin and/or pyrimethamine plus sulfadiazine plus folinic acid, was given to mothers of infected and uninfected infants alike. Every infant, whether infected or uninfected, was delivered at term after more than 37 weeks of gestation. Around 1 mL of blood was used to isolate PBMCs by Lymphoprep gradient centrifugation, after which the PBMCs were cryopreserved in liquid nitrogen and shipped to Belgium. After thawing, PBMCs were labeled with Zombie NIR viability dye and stained with CD3, TCR gammadelta, Vgamma9 and Vdelta2 antibodies. Sorting of CD3+ TCRgammadelta+ T cells was performed on a FACSAria III, with a mean purity of around 98%. For each sample, the RNeasy Micro Kit was used to isolate RNA from 8,500 to 10,000 sorted gammadelta T cells. The study infants had mothers who were enrolled with primary T. gondii infection during pregnancy. Peripheral blood was collected from the infants at an outpatient microbiology and virology center in Pavia, Italy.

The data are from a study of Vγ9Vδ2 T cells in congenital toxoplasmosis (dated by TCRdb to the early 2020s). For the wider study: The diagnosis of congenital toxoplasmosis relied on IgG, IgM and IgA serology, Western blot and an in-house interferon-gamma release assay. At 2 months, TCR sequencing included roughly 5 infected and about nine uninfected infants, while at 1 year the sequenced group was 3 infected and 4 uninfected infants. Repertoire sequencing was done on samples from infants at 2 months after birth and at 1 year of age. In this study, researchers looked at the gamma and delta chain CDR3 repertoires of sorted blood gammadelta T cells, comparing infants congenitally infected with T. gondii against uninfected infants.

cDNA was made by template-switch reverse transcription with TRGC- and TRDC-specific primers in one tube, using SuperScript II. The TRGC primer was designed for binding to both the TRGC1 and TRGC2 constant genes. TRG and TRD amplification used the KAPA Real-Time Library Amplification Kit, with AMPure XP bead purification between steps. Index PCR with the Nextera XT Index Kit was used to attach the Illumina sequencing adapters. TRG and TRD amplicons were sequenced on an Illumina MiSeq with the V2 300 kit, giving 150 bp paired-end reads. The study's processing was this. Read quality was checked with FastQC version 0.11.8 before further analysis. Reads were mapped to GenBank TRG or TRD reference genes, and MiXCR version 3.0.3 was used to assemble CDR3 sequences. Default MiXCR settings were used, apart from assembling TRDD gene segments from 3 instead of 5 consecutive nucleotides. N additions, CDR3 length, J segment length and clonotype sharing between samples were calculated with VDJtools version 1.2.1. CDR3 sequences that were out of frame or contained stop codons were removed from the analysis. Infant repertoires were assessed for overlap with previously published fetal, cord blood and adult blood Vgamma9Vdelta2 repertoires. TCRdb processed the public reads again with the CATT caller, after which rows with matching DNA were combined. These V and J calls are TCRdb output, not the study's own analysis. The sample table records approximately 180 gamma-chain clones; approximately 4.1% of these occur just once. Approximately 50% of the sample rests with the top ten.

On the study overall, not on this receptor specifically: Among approximately 2-month-old infants, germline-encoded fetal-type TRDV2 CDR3 sequences seemed to show up more often in infected than in uninfected infants, which suggests an in utero expansion footprint. A public TRGV9 clonotype was highly prevalent in both infected and uninfected infants. Repertoire differences between infected and uninfected infants were less clear at 1 year of age than at 2 months. At 2 months, infected infants appeared to have fewer N additions in TRGV9 and TRDV2 CDR3s than uninfected infants, particularly in TRDV2-TRDJ1 sequences. Two months was the earliest age with enough suitable sample material for TCR repertoire analysis, so newborn repertoires were not sequenced.

Sequencing was performed on gamma-delta T cells from blood. The V and J genes are TRGV9 and TRGJP. The clonotype originates from a child under 10 years old born to a mother with Toxoplasma gondii infection during pregnancy, either congenitally infected or uninfected (not recorded which). The CDR3 amino acid sequence is: CALWGVQELGKKIKVF. The DNA sequence is given as TGTGCCTTGTGGGGGGTGCAAGAGTTGGGCAAAAAAATCAAGGTATTT.